The 24 T cell receptor beta chains in this list originate from one sample, sequenced in a study of T cells in women clearing cervical HPV infection. Only in-frame clones appear in the TCRdb table, and some are missing; sequencing was by immunoSEQ multiplex PCR. This sample's table has more than 20,000 clones. The material sequenced was blood buffy coat. Source of these receptors: a woman aged 18 to 69 with a cervical HPV16 infection that either progressed to CIN3+ or cleared (not recorded which).

In the case of this clone: The missing CDR3 end, 3 residues past where the read stops, is filled in from the germline J gene. V is TRBV18 and J is TRBJ2-1; 8 bases fit TRBD1. This CDR3 region has 17 residues. The V segment lost 6 bases and the J segment 1 base; nucleotides outside the gene matches: 11. Germline-derived CDR1 and CDR2 are KGHSH and LQKENI. CDR3 bases read: TGTGCCAGCTCCCCCTGGCTCGGACAGGGTTCCTACAATGAG. This codes for CASSPWLGQGSYNE. The CDR3, in full, reads CASSPWLGQGSYNEQFF.

Concerning this clone: The CDR3 is cut off 3 residues early in the read; its end comes from the germline J gene. This rearrangement joins TRBV19 to TRBJ1-2; a possible D gene is TRBD1 (5 bases). Germline V CDR1 and CDR2: LNHDA, SQIVND (reference sequence). The CDR3 runs 16 residues. The CDR3 here is CASSIEPGLAGSDYTF. The sequenced part of the CDR3 DNA is TGTGCCAGTAGTATAGAACCGGGACTAGCGGGCTCCGAC.

Of note for this clone: The read stops 3 residues short of the end of the CDR3; the missing end is completed from the germline J gene. This sequence joins TRBV19 and TRBJ1-5, with 9 bases lining up with TRBD1. CDR1 and CDR2 from the germline V gene are LNHDA and SQIVND (reference sequence). CDR3 size: 16 residues. After removal of 5 bases from V and 2 bases from J, the junction contained 7 bases not matched to a gene. Partial CDR3 DNA: TGTGCCAGTAGTTTACGACAGGGGGACGGCAATCAGCCC. Translating gives CASSLRQGDGNQP. The full CDR3 protein is CASSLRQGDGNQPQHF.

Note on this clone: From the germline J gene comes the end of the CDR3, since the read stops 3 residues before it. The V call is TRBV6-2 or TRBV6-3, the J call TRBJ2-2, with TRBD1 as a possible D gene (6 bases). There are 13 residues in the CDR3. In germline, CDR1 is MNHEY, CDR2 SVGEGT. V shed 8 bases and J shed 4 bases, with 11 bases lying between them. Incomplete CDR3 DNA: TGTGCCAGCTTCAGGGGCAGCACCGGGGAG. Translating it yields CASFRGSTGE. The whole CDR3 is CASFRGSTGELFF.

In regard to this clone: With the read ending 3 residues before the CDR3 end, the germline J gene is used to fill in that end. J is TRBJ2-1 and V is TRBV7-2; 10 bases map to TRBD2. CDR1 is SGHTA and CDR2 is FQGNSA in the germline V gene. The ends lost 5 bases at V and 5 bases at J; junction bases unmatched: 6. The CDR3 totals 15 residues. The CDR3 bases that were read are TGTGCCAGCAGCCTAGGACTAGCGGAAAACAATGAG. It is translated as CASSLGLAENNE. The full CDR3 sequence reads CASSLGLAENNEQFF.

Concerning this clone itself: The CDR3 end falls 3 residues outside the read, so it is completed with the germline J gene. The chain has TRBV19 and TRBJ1-5; 9 bases are a match to TRBD1. CDR1 LNHDA and CDR2 SQIVND come from the germline V gene (reference sequence). The CDR3 extends over 15 amino acids. The junction had 10 bases not matched to a gene; V was cut back by 7 bases and J by 6 bases. CDR3 DNA (partial): TGTGCCAGTACCCTTGACAGGGGGGCGAGTCAGCCC. Translating it yields CASTLDRGASQP. The full CDR3 sequence reads CASTLDRGASQPQHF.

As concerns this clone: The CDR3 extends 3 residues past the end of the read, so its final part is completed from the germline J gene. This chain joins TRBV20-1 and TRBJ2-5; possibly TRBD1 for D (5 bases). Looked up from germline, CDR1 is DFQATT and CDR2 is SNEGSKA (reference sequence). This CDR3 is 15 amino acids long. Deletions cut 0 bases from V and 5 bases from J, with 16 bases between. The sequenced part of the CDR3 DNA is TGCAGTGCTAGAGATCGACAGAGAGAACTGGAGACC. As protein: CSARDRQRELET. From start to end, the CDR3 is CSARDRQRELETQYF.

Regarding this clone: The read stops 3 residues short of the end of the CDR3; the missing end is completed from the germline J gene. This chain connects TRBV18 to TRBJ1-4; D gene ambiguous. V gave up 2 bases and J gave up 6 bases, with 10 bases separating them. The CDR3 has 14 residues. The germline gives CDR1 KGHSH, CDR2 LQKENI. Partial CDR3 DNA: TGTGCCAGCTCACCATTCGGGTCAGATGAAAAA. It codes for CASSPFGSDEK. The entire CDR3 protein is CASSPFGSDEKLFF.

Turning to this clone: With the read ending 3 residues before the CDR3 end, the germline J gene is used to fill in that end. J is TRBJ1-2 and V is TRBV28, with TRBD1 matching 9 bases. Trimming cost V 2 bases and J 3 bases; bases outside gene matches: 7. The CDR3 is 16 residues long. CDR1 is MDHEN and CDR2 is SYDVKM in the germline V gene. CDR3: CASSLQPGQGYYGYTF. The CDR3 bases that were read are TGTGCCAGCAGTTTACAACCGGGACAGGGCTACTATGGC.

The CDR3 loop is CASKPGQASYDYTF. The sequenced CDR3 bases are TGTGCCAGTAAACCGGGACAGGCGTCCTACGAC. The V call is TRBV19, the J call TRBJ1-2; 8 bases fit TRBD1. The read ends 3 residues shy of where the CDR3 ends; the end is completed using the germline J gene. The germline gives CDR1 LNHDA, CDR2 SQIVND (reference sequence). This CDR3 spans 14 amino acids.

Of note for this clone: The read falls 3 residues short of the CDR3 end, and the missing part is taken from the germline J gene. V gene TRBV7-2 combines with J gene TRBJ2-3; D is ambiguous. Germline V gene lookup returns CDR1 SGHTA and CDR2 FQGNSA. V was clipped by 5 bases and J by 1 base, with 7 bases between them. The CDR3 is 13 amino acids. The part of the CDR3 DNA that was read is TGTGCCAGCAGCACCGGTGGCACAGATACG. Amino acid sequence: CASSTGGTDT. In full, the CDR3 is CASSTGGTDTQYF.

By frequency, this clone is medium-sized. The read gets to within 3 residues of the CDR3 end, and the germline J gene fills in the rest. The chain is built from TRBV29-1 and TRBJ2-5; a weak D match, TRBD2 (5 bases). The V end was cut by 4 bases, the J end by 2 bases, with 8 bases between. This CDR3 is built from 12 residues. The germline gives CDR1 SQVTM, CDR2 ANQGSEA. Partial CDR3 DNA: TGCAGCGTTGGAGGGTGGCAAGAGACC. Protein: CSVGGWQET. The complete CDR3 sequence is CSVGGWQETQYF.

To note about this clone: The read gets to within 3 residues of the CDR3 end, and the germline J gene fills in the rest. The chain recombines TRBV7-9 with TRBJ2-3; D is unresolved. Trimming cost V 8 bases and J 6 bases, with 18 bases left between them. This CDR3 comprises 14 residues. Germline assignment: CDR1 SEHNR and CDR2 FQNEAQ (reference sequence). Partial CDR3 DNA: TGTGCCAGCCTCGGTACTCTCATGGTGGATACG. Its translation: CASLGTLMVDT. The CDR3 as a whole reads CASLGTLMVDTQYF.

To note about this clone: The read terminates 3 residues ahead of where the CDR3 ends, so the germline J gene completes it. The J gene is TRBJ2-5, the V gene TRBV12-3 or TRBV12-4; TRBD2 is a possible D gene (7 bases). V shed 7 bases and J shed 5 bases, with 17 bases lying between them. The CDR3 is 14 residues long. This chain's CDR3 is CASTLGGGDETQYF. The covered CDR3 bases are TGTGCCAGCACCCTGGGGGGGGGCGATGAGACC.

Of note for this clone: Read data end 3 residues before the CDR3 end; the end is taken from the germline J gene. The V gene is TRBV11-3, the J gene TRBJ2-1; D is perhaps TRBD2 (6 bases). Germline V lookup: CDR1 SGHNT, CDR2 YENEEA. The CDR3 is 15 residues long. Trimming took 5 bases from V and 4 from J, leaving 15 bases between them. The CDR3 spells CASSPAGAQYNEQFF. The CDR3 bases that were read are TGTGCCAGCAGCCCAGCGGGCGCACAATACAATGAG. The variable domain in full, completed from reference TRBV11-3 and TRBJ2-1, reads EAGVVQSPRYKIIEKKQPVAFWCNPISGHNTLYWYLQNLGQGPELLIRYENEEAVDDSQLPKDRFSAERLKGVDSTLKIQPAELGDSAVYLCASSPAGAQYNEQFFGPGTRLTVL.

In the case of this clone: The read ends 3 residues before the CDR3 terminus; that terminus is restored from the germline J gene. This chain joins TRBV5-1 and TRBJ2-1, with 10 bases matching TRBD2. Trimming removed 3 bases from V and 1 base from J; junction bases left unmatched: 7. Germline V gene lookup returns CDR1 SGHRS and CDR2 YFSETQ. The CDR3 contains 17 residues. The CDR3 loop is CASSSASGSISYNEQFF. CDR3 DNA (partial): TGCGCCAGCAGCTCGGCTAGCGGGAGCATTTCCTACAATGAG.

Turning to this clone: The sequence runs out 3 residues before the end of the CDR3; the remainder is reconstructed from the germline J gene. The chain recombines TRBV19 with TRBJ1-1; a possible D gene is TRBD1 (5 bases). In germline, CDR1 is LNHDA, CDR2 SQIVND (reference sequence). The CDR3 is 14 residues long. CDR3: CASSTSGGSETAFF. The sequenced CDR3 bases are TGTGCCAGTAGTACTAGCGGGGGGTCAGAGACA.

Details on this clone: The missing CDR3 end, 3 residues past where the read stops, is filled in from the germline J gene. The rearrangement uses TRBV6-2 or TRBV6-3 and TRBJ1-5; TRBD1 might be the D (6 bases). Germline CDR1 and CDR2: MNHEY and SVGEGT. This CDR3 is 16 amino acids long. V lost 6 bases to trimming and J lost 6 bases, with 21 bases between them. Partial CDR3 DNA: TGTGCCAGCAGGTTGCGGGGGCAGGGTAGTAGTCAGCCC. Protein: CASRLRGQGSSQP. From start to end, the CDR3 is CASRLRGQGSSQPQHF.

A word on this clone: The CDR3 end lies 3 residues beyond the end of the read and is filled in from the germline J gene. J is TRBJ2-5 and V is TRBV27, with TRBD2 identical over 9 bases. CDR1 and CDR2 (germline): MNHEY, SMNVEV (reference sequence). The V and J ends lost 1 base and 3 bases, in that order; junction bases with no gene match: 3. The CDR3 is 15 residues long. CDR3 DNA, as far as it was read: TGTGCCAGCAGTTTATACGGACTAGCGAAAGAGACC. Its translation: CASSLYGLAKET. The CDR3 in its entirety is CASSLYGLAKETQYF.

As to this clone: The CDR3 extends 3 residues past the end of the read, so its final part is completed from the germline J gene. The chain is built from TRBV2 and TRBJ1-2; D unresolved. Germline V lookup: CDR1 SNHLY, CDR2 FYNNEI. The CDR3 consists of 13 residues. CDR3 DNA (partial): TGTGCCACCCATTCCGATCACTACAATGAC. Its translation is CATHSDHYND. The entire CDR3 is CATHSDHYNDYTF. The full variable domain, completed using reference TRBV2 and TRBJ1-2, is EPEVTQTPSHQVTQMGQEVILRCVPISNHLYFYWYRQILGQKVEFLVSFYNNEISEKSEIFDDQFSVERPDGSNFTLKIRSTKLEDSAMYFCATHSDHYNDYTFGSGTRLTVV.

About this clone: The CDR3 goes on 3 residues after the read ends, and that part is filled in from the germline J gene. This chain joins TRBV19 and TRBJ2-4, with TRBD2 matching over 7 bases. The CDR3 is made up of 13 amino acids. From germline, CDR1 is LNHDA and CDR2 SQIVND (reference sequence). The sequenced part of the CDR3 DNA is TGTGCCAGTAGTATTGGAGGGGACTATGGT. Translating gives CASSIGGDYG. The full CDR3 protein is CASSIGGDYGQYF. Full variable domain (rest looked up from reference TRBV19 and TRBJ2-4): DGGITQSPKYLFRKEGQNVTLSCEQNLNHDAMYWYRQDPGQGLRLIYYSQIVNDFQKGDIAEGYSVSREKKESFPLTVTSAQKNPTAFYLCASSIGGDYGQYFGAGTRLSVL.

Regarding this clone: Sequencing ends 3 residues short of the CDR3 end; the germline J gene provides the rest. The rearrangement joins TRBV18 to TRBJ2-7; perhaps TRBD2 as D (6 bases). The CDR3 runs to 16 residues. Germline V gene lookup returns CDR1 KGHSH and CDR2 LQKENI. Deletions cut 0 bases from V and 3 bases from J, with 15 bases between. The CDR3 loop is CASSPPGGADIYEQYF. The sequenced part of the CDR3 DNA is TGTGCCAGCTCACCACCGGGGGGAGCGGACATCTACGAG.

Details on this clone: The read is 3 residues too short to cover the CDR3 end, so that end is filled in from the germline J gene. The chain uses TRBV10-3 and TRBJ2-1; 12 nucleotides agree with TRBD1. The CDR3 sequence is 15 residues long. Germline V gene data show CDR1 as ENHRY and CDR2 as SYGVKD. Trimming at V came to 7 bases and at J to 8 bases, leaving 9 bases not matched to a gene. CDR3 bases read: TGTGCCATCACGTCGGGACAGGGGGCGACGGATGAG. Its translation: CAITSGQGATDE. The CDR3 in full is CAITSGQGATDEQFF.

Remarks on this clone: The CDR3 end is not reached by the read, which stops 3 residues before it; the germline J gene fills it in. The gene calls are TRBV19 and TRBJ1-2; D is perhaps TRBD1 (5 bases). Germline V lookup: CDR1 LNHDA, CDR2 SQIVND (reference sequence). The CDR3 runs 14 residues. Trimming pared 5 bases from V and 4 bases from J, leaving 14 bases between. CDR3 sequence: CASSLETRGYGYTF. The sequenced CDR3 bases are TGTGCCAGTAGTTTGGAAACGAGGGGCTATGGC.